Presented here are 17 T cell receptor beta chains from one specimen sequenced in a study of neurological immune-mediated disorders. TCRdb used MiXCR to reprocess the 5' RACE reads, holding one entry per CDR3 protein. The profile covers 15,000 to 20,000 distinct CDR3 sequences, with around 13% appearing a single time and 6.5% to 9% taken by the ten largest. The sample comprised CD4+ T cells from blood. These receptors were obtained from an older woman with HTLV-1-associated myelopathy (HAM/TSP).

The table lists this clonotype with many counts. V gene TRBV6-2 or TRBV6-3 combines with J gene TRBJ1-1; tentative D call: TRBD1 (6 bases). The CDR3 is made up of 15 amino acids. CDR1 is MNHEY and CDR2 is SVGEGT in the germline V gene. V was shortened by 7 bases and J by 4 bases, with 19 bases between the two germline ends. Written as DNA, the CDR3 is TGTGCCAGCATTTATCAGGGGACGAGAGTCACTGAAGCTTTCTTT. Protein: CASIYQGTRVTEAFF.

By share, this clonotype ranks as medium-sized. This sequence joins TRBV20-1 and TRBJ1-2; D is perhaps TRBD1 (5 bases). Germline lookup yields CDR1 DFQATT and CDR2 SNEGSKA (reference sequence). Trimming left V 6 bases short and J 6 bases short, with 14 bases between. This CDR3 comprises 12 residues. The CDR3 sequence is CSATHRYNGYTF. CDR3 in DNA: TGCAGTGCCACCCACAGGTACAATGGCTACACCTTC.

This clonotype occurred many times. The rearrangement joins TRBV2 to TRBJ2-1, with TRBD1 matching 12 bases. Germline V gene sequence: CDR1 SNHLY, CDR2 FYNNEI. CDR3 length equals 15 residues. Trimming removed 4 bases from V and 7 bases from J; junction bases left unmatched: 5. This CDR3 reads CASSGDRGLSNEQFF. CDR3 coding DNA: TGTGCCAGCAGTGGGGACAGGGGGCTATCAAATGAGCAGTTCTTC.

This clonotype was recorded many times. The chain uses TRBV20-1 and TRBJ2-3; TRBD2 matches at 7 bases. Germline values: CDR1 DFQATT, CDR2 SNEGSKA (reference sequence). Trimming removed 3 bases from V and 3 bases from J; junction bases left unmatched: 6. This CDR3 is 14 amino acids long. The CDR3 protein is CSARAGAGTDTQYF. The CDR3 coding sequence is TGCAGTGCTAGGGCGGGAGCGGGGACAGATACGCAGTATTTT.

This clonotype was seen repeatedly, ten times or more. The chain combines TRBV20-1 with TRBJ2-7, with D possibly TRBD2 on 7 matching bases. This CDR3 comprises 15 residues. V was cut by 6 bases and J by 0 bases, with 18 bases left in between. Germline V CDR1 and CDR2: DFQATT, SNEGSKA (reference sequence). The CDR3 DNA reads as TGCAGTGCAGCATCTAGCGGACAGAGCTCCTACGAGCAGTACTTC. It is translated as CSAASSGQSSYEQYF.

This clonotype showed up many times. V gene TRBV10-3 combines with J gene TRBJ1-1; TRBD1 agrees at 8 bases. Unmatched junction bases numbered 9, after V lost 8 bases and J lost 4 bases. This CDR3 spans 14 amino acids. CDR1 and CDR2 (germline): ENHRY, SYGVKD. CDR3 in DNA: TGTGCCATCGGAACCAACAGGGGGGCCACTGAAGCTTTCTTT. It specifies CAIGTNRGATEAFF.

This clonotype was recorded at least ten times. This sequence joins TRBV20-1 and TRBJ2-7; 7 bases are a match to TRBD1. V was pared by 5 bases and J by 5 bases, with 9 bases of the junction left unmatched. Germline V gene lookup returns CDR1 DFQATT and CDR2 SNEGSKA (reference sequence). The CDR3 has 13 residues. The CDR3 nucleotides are TGCAGTGCTCGCAGGGGGAATAAACACGAGCAGTACTTC. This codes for CSARRGNKHEQYF.

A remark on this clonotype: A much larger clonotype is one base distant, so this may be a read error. This CDR3 reads CDSSFTSGVNYGYTF. The CDR3 coding sequence is TGTGACAGCAGCTTTACCTCGGGGGTTAACTATGGCTACACCTTC. The chain employs TRBV11-3 and TRBJ1-2, with D possibly TRBD1 on 5 matching bases. Germline CDR1 reads SGHNT; CDR2 reads YENEEA. The CDR3 sequence is 15 residues long.

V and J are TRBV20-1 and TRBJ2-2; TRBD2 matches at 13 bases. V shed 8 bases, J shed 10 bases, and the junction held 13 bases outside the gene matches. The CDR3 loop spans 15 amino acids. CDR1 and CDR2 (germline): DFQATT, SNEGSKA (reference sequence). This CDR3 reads CSSKPGLAGPVELFF. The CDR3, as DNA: TGCAGTTCTAAACCGGGACTAGCGGGACCCGTGGAGCTGTTTTTT.

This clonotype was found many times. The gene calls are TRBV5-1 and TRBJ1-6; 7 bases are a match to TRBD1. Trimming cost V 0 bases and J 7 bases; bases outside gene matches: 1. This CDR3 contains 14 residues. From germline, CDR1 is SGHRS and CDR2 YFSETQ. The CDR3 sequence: CASSLGTGNSPLHF. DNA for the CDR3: TGCGCCAGCAGCTTGGGGACAGGAAATTCACCCCTCCACTTT.

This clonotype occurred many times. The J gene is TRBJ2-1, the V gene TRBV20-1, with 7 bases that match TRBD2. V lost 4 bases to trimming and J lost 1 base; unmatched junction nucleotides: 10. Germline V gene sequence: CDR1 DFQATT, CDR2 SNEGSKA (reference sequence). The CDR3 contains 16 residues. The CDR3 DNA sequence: TGCAGTGCTACCCAGGGTGGCGGGAGATCCTACAATGAGCAGTTCTTC. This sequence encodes CSATQGGGRSYNEQFF.

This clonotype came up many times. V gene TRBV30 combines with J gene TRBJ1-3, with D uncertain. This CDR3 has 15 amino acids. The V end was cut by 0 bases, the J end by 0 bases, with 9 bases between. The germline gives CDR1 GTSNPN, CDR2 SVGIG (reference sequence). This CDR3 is CAWSVPRNSGNTIYF. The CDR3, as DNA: TGTGCCTGGAGTGTACCAAGGAACTCTGGAAACACCATATATTTT.

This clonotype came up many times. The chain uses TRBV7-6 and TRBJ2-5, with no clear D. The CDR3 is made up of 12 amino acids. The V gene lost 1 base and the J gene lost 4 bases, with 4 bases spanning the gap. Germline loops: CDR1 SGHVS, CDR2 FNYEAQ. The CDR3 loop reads CASSLDGETQYF. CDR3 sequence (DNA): TGTGCCAGCAGCTTAGACGGAGAGACCCAGTACTTC.

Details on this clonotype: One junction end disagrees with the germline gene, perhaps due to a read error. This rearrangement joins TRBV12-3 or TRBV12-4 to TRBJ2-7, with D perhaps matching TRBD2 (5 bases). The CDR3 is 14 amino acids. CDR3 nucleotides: TGTGCCAGCAGTGGCCGAAGAGGGAGTGGCGAGCATTACTTC. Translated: CASSGRRGSGEHYF.

The CDR3 here is CATSDFRLAGGNTDTQYF. The CDR3 coding sequence is TGTGCCACCAGTGATTTTCGTCTAGCGGGAGGAAACACAGATACGCAGTATTTT. The chain uses TRBV24-1 and TRBJ2-3, with 11 positions matching TRBD2. This CDR3 is built from 18 residues. CDR1 is KGHDR and CDR2 is SFDVKD in the germline V gene. The V segment lost 1 base and the J segment 2 bases; nucleotides outside the gene matches: 7.

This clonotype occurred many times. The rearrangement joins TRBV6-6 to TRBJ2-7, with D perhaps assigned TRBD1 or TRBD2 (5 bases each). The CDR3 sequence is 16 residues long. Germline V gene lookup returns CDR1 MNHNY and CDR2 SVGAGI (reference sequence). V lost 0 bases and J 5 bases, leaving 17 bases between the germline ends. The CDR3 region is CASSYSGTGFDDEQYF. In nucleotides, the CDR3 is TGTGCCAGCAGTTACTCAGGGACGGGGTTTGATGACGAGCAGTACTTC.

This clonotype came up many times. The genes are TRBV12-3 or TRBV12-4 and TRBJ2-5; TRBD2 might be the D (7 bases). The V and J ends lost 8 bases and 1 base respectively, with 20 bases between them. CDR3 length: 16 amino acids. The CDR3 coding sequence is TGTGCCAGCCGAGTGGGGGGGGGCAGACGCCAAGAGACCCAGTACTTC. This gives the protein CASRVGGGRRQETQYF.